Shown below are 20 T cell receptor beta chains from a single sample sequenced in a study of CD4 T cells in relation to SARS-CoV-2 and coronaviruses. The table came from immunoSEQ multiplex PCR; TCRdb's copy has only in-frame clones and leaves some out. The sample includes 30,000 to 40,000 clones, roughly 80% of them seen just once. The antigens these receptors bind are not known. The sample consisted of memory CD4+ T cells from PBMCs, cultured in vitro. The receptors originated from an adult with COVID-19.

This chain joins TRBV4-1 and TRBJ1-1; no firm D call. This CDR3 has 14 amino acids. Looked up from germline, CDR1 is MGHRA and CDR2 is YSYEKL. Trimming cost V 4 bases and J 1 base, with 10 bases left between them. The CDR3 loop reads CASSPVKANTEAFF. In DNA, the CDR3 is TGCGCCAGCAGCCCAGTCAAGGCGAACACTGAAGCTTTCTTT.

This clone was observed a handful of times. The rearrangement uses TRBV5-6 and TRBJ2-2; D call uncertain. V shed 2 bases and J shed 4 bases, with 9 bases lying between them. The germline V gene has CDR1 SGHDT and CDR2 YYEEEE. CDR3 length equals 14 residues. The CDR3 protein is CASSFRWATGELFF. The CDR3 DNA is TGTGCCAGCAGCTTTCGTTGGGCCACCGGGGAGCTGTTTTTT.

The chain has TRBV5-1 and TRBJ1-1, with TRBD1 matching 7 bases. The germline V gene encodes CDR1 SGHRS and CDR2 YFSETQ. CDR3 length: 15 amino acids. Trimming at V came to 2 bases and at J to 3 bases, leaving 7 bases not matched to a gene. CDR3 in DNA: TGCGCCAGCAGCTTATCTGGCAGGGGGGACACTGAAGCTTTCTTT. Amino acids: CASSLSGRGDTEAFF.

The chain recombines TRBV10-3 with TRBJ2-1; D might be TRBD1 (5 bases). V was cut by 6 bases and J by 8 bases, with 8 bases left in between. CDR3 length equals 11 residues. Per the germline V gene, CDR1 is ENHRY and CDR2 is SYGVKD. The CDR3 DNA sequence: TGTGCCATCAGGCAGGGCCATGAGCAGTTCTTC. Encoded protein: CAIRQGHEQFF.

The chain combines TRBV10-3 with TRBJ1-2; 10 bases agree with TRBD1. Germline V gene lookup returns CDR1 ENHRY and CDR2 SYGVKD. The CDR3 is 16 amino acids. Unmatched junction bases numbered 6, after V lost 4 bases and J lost 1 base. The CDR3 region has the DNA TGTGCCATCAGTGTGGAGACAGGGGGCTTTAACTATGGCTACACCTTC. Its translation is CAISVETGGFNYGYTF.

This clone has just a few counts. The chain links TRBV25-1 to TRBJ1-6; weak D call: TRBD1 (6 bases). V was trimmed by 6 bases and J by 12 bases, leaving 27 bases between them. CDR3 length equals 17 residues. Germline-derived CDR1 and CDR2 are MGHDK and SYGVNS. Here the CDR3 DNA reads TGTGCCAGCAGCAAGGCGGTCGGGGGCGGTTTGGAAAAACCCCTCCACTTT. The encoded protein is CASSKAVGGGLEKPLHF.

The gene calls are TRBV11-3 and TRBJ1-1; D unresolved. V was pared by 3 bases and J by 2 bases, with 7 bases between. Germline loops: CDR1 SGHNT, CDR2 YENEEA. The CDR3 is 13 residues long. This CDR3 reads CASSLDGNTEAFF. As DNA, the CDR3 is TGTGCCAGCAGCTTGGACGGAAACACTGAAGCTTTCTTT.

The chain couples TRBV25-1 to TRBJ1-5; D is uncertain. The germline V gene encodes CDR1 MGHDK and CDR2 SYGVNS. CDR3 size: 9 residues. V gave up 7 bases and J gave up 5 bases, with 0 bases separating them. CDR3 residues: CASNQPQHF. CDR3 DNA sequence: TGTGCCAGCAATCAGCCCCAGCATTTT. Combining the CDR3 with reference TRBV25-1 and TRBJ1-5 gives the whole variable domain EADIYQTPRYLVIGTGKKITLECSQTMGHDKMYWYQQDPGMELHLIHYSYGVNSTEKGDLSSESTVSRIRTEHFPLTLESARPSHTSQYLCASNQPQHFGDGTRLSIL.

The chain employs TRBV10-3 and TRBJ2-3; perhaps TRBD2 as D (6 bases). Germline CDR1 is ENHRY and CDR2 is SYGVKD. The CDR3 spans 16 residues. The V and J ends lost 2 bases and 8 bases respectively, with 20 bases between them. The CDR3 loop reads CAISEALGGADGTQYF. CDR3 coding DNA: TGTGCCATCAGTGAGGCCCTTGGCGGGGCAGATGGTACGCAGTATTTT.

The gene calls are TRBV7-7 and TRBJ1-4; D ambiguous. Germline CDR1 is SSHAT and CDR2 is FNYEAQ (reference sequence). Trimming pared 2 bases from V and 8 bases from J, leaving 9 bases between. The CDR3 spans 13 residues. CDR3 sequence reads: CASSLSREEKLFF. CDR3 coding DNA: TGTGCCAGCAGCTTATCGAGGGAGGAAAAACTGTTTTTT.

The chain couples TRBV28 to TRBJ1-1; possibly TRBD1 for D (5 bases). This CDR3 contains 15 residues. Germline V lookup: CDR1 MDHEN, CDR2 SYDVKM. Trimming pared 4 bases from V and 4 bases from J, leaving 16 bases between. This CDR3 is CASSYRDLRRTEAFF. CDR3 in DNA: TGTGCCAGCAGTTACCGGGACCTGAGGCGCACTGAAGCTTTCTTT.

The chain is built from TRBV11-3 and TRBJ2-4; D not certain. CDR1 is SGHNT and CDR2 is YENEEA in the germline V gene. This CDR3 region has 13 residues. Trimming shortened V by 0 bases and J by 4 bases, and 4 bases separated the two germline ends. CDR3 amino acids: CASSLDRKNIQYF. CDR3 sequence (DNA): TGTGCCAGCAGCTTAGACAGAAAAAACATTCAGTACTTC.

The V and J genes are TRBV7-6 and TRBJ2-3, with 14 bases fitting TRBD2. The germline gives CDR1 SGHVS, CDR2 FNYEAQ. There are 22 residues in the CDR3. Trimming cost V 5 bases and J 3 bases; bases outside gene matches: 22. CDR3 residues: CASSPRPGLLTSGRVWTDTQYF. CDR3 nucleotides: TGTGCCAGCAGCCCTCGTCCTGGGCTCTTGACTAGCGGGAGGGTCTGGACAGATACGCAGTATTTT.

This rearrangement joins TRBV11-3 to TRBJ2-2, with D possibly matching TRBD2 (6 bases). Trimming shortened V by 3 bases and J by 7 bases, and 18 bases separated the two germline ends. Germline CDR1 is SGHNT and CDR2 is YENEEA. The CDR3 consists of 16 residues. CDR3 in DNA: TGTGCCAGCAGCTTGGGCAGACGGGAGACTAACGGGGAGCTGTTTTTT. Residues: CASSLGRRETNGELFF.

The chain combines TRBV24-1 with TRBJ2-1; no firm D call. Germline V CDR1 and CDR2: KGHDR, SFDVKD. Trimming left V 4 bases short and J 9 bases short, with 18 bases between. The CDR3 length is 15 residues. The CDR3 loop is CATSESQRPSGEQFF. CDR3 DNA sequence: TGTGCCACCAGTGAGTCCCAACGACCTTCTGGTGAGCAGTTCTTC.

This rearrangement joins TRBV27 to TRBJ2-3; 9 bases are shared with TRBD2. Germline CDR1 MNHEY, CDR2 SMNVEV (reference sequence). This CDR3 is 13 amino acids long. V lost 10 bases, J lost 5 bases, and 7 bases stayed unmatched. CDR3 in amino acids: CATRGSGRDTQYF. Written as DNA, the CDR3 is TGTGCCACCCGAGGTAGCGGGAGAGATACGCAGTATTTT.

This chain links TRBV9 with TRBJ2-2, with D maybe TRBD2 (5 bases). The CDR3 has 17 residues. V lost 0 bases and J 0 bases, leaving 12 bases between the germline ends. Germline assignment: CDR1 SGDLS and CDR2 YYNGEE. CDR3 sequence: CASSVAISGSNTGELFF. The CDR3 DNA reads TGTGCCAGCAGCGTAGCTATATCGGGATCGAACACCGGGGAGCTGTTTTTT.

The count of this clone is one. This chain uses TRBV2 with TRBJ2-1; TRBD2 aligns across 7 bases. The V and J ends lost 3 bases and 0 bases, in that order; junction bases with no gene match: 2. The germline CDR1 and CDR2 sequences are SNHLY and FYNNEI. The CDR3 loop spans 15 amino acids. CDR3: CASSDGGSSYNEQFF. The CDR3 DNA follows: TGTGCCAGCAGTGACGGCGGGAGCTCCTACAATGAGCAGTTCTTC.

This chain's CDR3 is CASSYSYSSPYEQYF. The CDR3 DNA follows: TGTGCCAGCAGCTACTCCTACTCTAGCCCCTACGAGCAGTACTTC. V and J are TRBV28 and TRBJ2-7; possible D gene TRBD2, 5 bases. Germline V gene data show CDR1 as MDHEN and CDR2 as SYDVKM. The CDR3 covers 15 residues. With 6 bases removed from V and 2 bases from J, the gap between germline ends came to 17 bases.

The chain is built from TRBV5-6 and TRBJ2-1; D is unresolved. Germline V lookup: CDR1 SGHDT, CDR2 YYEEEE. V shed 5 bases and J shed 9 bases, with 21 bases lying between them. The CDR3 spans 15 residues. CDR3 DNA sequence: TGTGCCAGCAGTCCTAATAGTGCGCCCGCGCGTGAGCAGTTCTTC. It translates to CASSPNSAPAREQFF.